The TCR beta chain described here comes from a study of blood T cell repertoires in COVID-19. Study-wide context: Sample material is recorded as cDNA or gDNA derived from T cells, B-cell-depleted T cells, or PBMCs.

In the original workflow: How many nucleated cells were present was estimated from reference gene primer amplification. Sequencing was performed with immunoSEQ multiplex PCR; in TCRdb, only in-frame clones are kept and a portion is missing. V, J and clone size derive from that table, while D and trimming were established from the DNA sequence. The sample holds some 220,000 clones; about three quarters are singletons and the top ten take 7.2%. The CDR3 has 15 residues. The germline gives CDR1 KGHDR, CDR2 SFDVKD. Trimming took 6 bases from V and 6 from J; bases not matched to a gene: 5. This clonotype originated in a woman aged 65 to 85 with acute or convalescent COVID-19. This chain connects TRBV24-1 to TRBJ2-1, with TRBD2 matching 12 bases. The specimen sequenced was peripheral blood. CDR3 sequence (DNA): TGTGCCACCAGTCCCTCACTAGCGGGGGGCAATGAGCAGTTCTTC. It is translated as CATSPSLAGGNEQFF.